This record looks at one TCR beta chain sequence and its context. This entry is derived from a study of OX40 agonist ivuxolimab in advanced cancers. Between the trimmed V and J ends, which lost 5 bases and 3 bases, there was a span of 15 bases. The CDR3 is made up of 14 amino acids. CDR1 is SGHRS and CDR2 is YFSETQ in the germline V gene. Sequenced by immunoSEQ multiplex PCR; TCRdb stores in-frame clones only, minus some. The table has tens of thousands of clones, 85% to 90% seen once. This specimen was CD4+ or CD8+ T cells sorted from blood, taken in a trial of the OX40 agonist ivuxolimab. The receptor's source is an adult with an advanced solid tumor such as melanoma, head and neck, liver or kidney cancer. The chain joins TRBV5-1 to TRBJ2-7; perhaps TRBD2 as D (6 bases). CDR3 sequence: CASRVGGLVYEQYF. Written as DNA, the CDR3 is TGCGCCAGCAGGGTCGGGGGATTGGTCTACGAGCAGTACTTC. The full variable domain, with the rest looked up from reference TRBV5-1 and TRBJ2-7, is KAGVTQTPRYLIKTRGQQVTLSCSPISGHRSVSWYQQTPGQGLQFLFEYFSETQRNKGNFPGRFSGRQFSNSRSEMNVSTLELGDSALYLCASRVGGLVYEQYFGPGTRLTVT.